The 5 T cell receptor beta chains given below trace back to one sample, sequenced in a study of blood T cells in healthy people across ages. PCR was performed a second time for roughly 6 to 12 cycles using a sample-barcoded 5' primer and a J-beta primer mix. A single record per CDR3 protein comes from TCRdb applying MiXCR to the 5' RACE reads. The data contain 550,000 to 800,000 distinct CDR3 sequences, 21% of them singletons. Sequencing input: blood. These receptors were obtained from a man between 70 and 80 years old in good health.

This chain connects TRBV18 to TRBJ2-3; D gene unclear. V was trimmed by 1 base and J by 2 bases, leaving 4 bases between them. There are 13 residues in the CDR3. Germline CDR1 and CDR2: KGHSH and LQKENI. The chain's CDR3 is CASSPQYTDTQYF. The CDR3 coding sequence is TGTGCCAGCTCACCACAATACACAGATACGCAGTATTTT.

This clonotype was counted only a few times. The chain has TRBV4-3 and TRBJ2-6; 7 bases fit TRBD2. CDR1 and CDR2 from the germline V gene are LGHNA and YSLEER. V trimming: 2 bases; J trimming: 1 base; junction bases outside the gene matches: 5. CDR3 size: 17 residues. The CDR3 region has the DNA TGCGCCAGCAGCCAAAGGGCGGGAGCGTCTGGGGCCAACGTCCTGACTTTC. Translated: CASSQRAGASGANVLTF.

The chain joins TRBV20-1 to TRBJ2-1; D is possibly TRBD1 (5 bases). V shed 5 bases and J shed 0 bases, with 14 bases lying between them. Germline values: CDR1 DFQATT, CDR2 SNEGSKA (reference sequence). The CDR3 is made up of 15 amino acids. The CDR3 DNA reads TGCAGTGCTTATGACAGCTACAGCTCCTACAATGAGCAGTTCTTC. It specifies CSAYDSYSSYNEQFF.

This clonotype has only a few counts. The V gene is TRBV5-1, the J gene TRBJ1-2; weak D call: TRBD1 (5 bases). Germline-derived CDR1 and CDR2 are SGHRS and YFSETQ. Trimming pared 4 bases from V and 8 bases from J, leaving 15 bases between. The CDR3 sequence is 13 residues long. CDR3 sequence: CASSPIGGGGYTF. DNA for the CDR3: TGCGCCAGCAGCCCCATCGGGGGGGGAGGCTACACCTTC. Using reference TRBV5-1 and TRBJ1-2 for the parts outside the CDR3, the full variable domain is KAGVTQTPRYLIKTRGQQVTLSCSPISGHRSVSWYQQTPGQGLQFLFEYFSETQRNKGNFPGRFSGRQFSNSRSEMNVSTLELGDSALYLCASSPIGGGGYTFGSGTRLTVV.

The chain recombines TRBV20-1 with TRBJ1-1; 7 positions agree with TRBD1. In germline, CDR1 is DFQATT, CDR2 SNEGSKA (reference sequence). Unmatched junction bases numbered 6, after V lost 6 bases and J lost 2 bases. CDR3 size: 13 residues. CDR3 sequence: CSAYRGANTEAFF. CDR3 nucleotides: TGCAGTGCGTACAGGGGCGCTAACACTGAAGCTTTCTTT.